This T cell receptor beta chain emerged from a study of T cells in localized non-small cell lung cancer. Findings of the study overall: Median detection of top 100 tumor clones in adjacent lung was 57 clones. Increased T cell density in blood showed an association with longer overall survival. Sequencing involved a lone tumor region, leaving heterogeneity possible. Compared with tumor, uninvolved adjacent lung displayed greater T cell clonality, ranking highest overall.

Comments on this clone: Its antigen is not identified.

The repertoire was sequenced with immunoSEQ multiplex PCR; TCRdb's copy has only in-frame clones and lacks some. The repertoire includes about 78,000 clones, 84% of them detected once, and around 2.8% sits in the top ten. Germline values: CDR1 MNHEY, CDR2 SMNVEV (reference sequence). The CDR3 spans 17 residues. V dropped 1 base and J dropped 0 bases, with 10 bases sitting between them. The chain couples TRBV27 to TRBJ1-6; no firm D call. This receptor was obtained from a man aged 35 to 69 with stage I lung adenocarcinoma. Sequences were derived from peripheral blood, sampled before any cancer treatment. The CDR3 loop reads CASSLWIGSSYNSPLHF. For the CDR3, the DNA is TGTGCCAGCAGTTTATGGATTGGGAGCTCCTATAATTCACCCCTCCACTTT.